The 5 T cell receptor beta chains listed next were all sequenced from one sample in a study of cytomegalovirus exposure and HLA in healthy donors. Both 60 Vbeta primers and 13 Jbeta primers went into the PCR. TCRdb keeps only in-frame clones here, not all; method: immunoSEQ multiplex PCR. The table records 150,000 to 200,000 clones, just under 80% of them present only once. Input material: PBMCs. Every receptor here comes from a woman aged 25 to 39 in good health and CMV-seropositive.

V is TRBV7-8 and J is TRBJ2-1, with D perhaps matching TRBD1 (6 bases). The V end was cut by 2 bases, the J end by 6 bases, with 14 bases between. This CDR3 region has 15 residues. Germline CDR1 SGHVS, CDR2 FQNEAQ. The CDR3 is CASSLRTAASNEQFF. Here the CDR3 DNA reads TGTGCCAGCAGCTTACGGACAGCCGCTTCCAATGAGCAGTTCTTC. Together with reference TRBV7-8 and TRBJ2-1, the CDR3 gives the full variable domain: GAGVSQSPRYKVAKRGQDVALRCDPISGHVSLFWYQQALGQGPEFLTYFQNEAQLDKSGLPSDRFFAERPEGSVSTLKIQRTQQEDSAVYLCASSLRTAASNEQFFGPGTRLTVL.

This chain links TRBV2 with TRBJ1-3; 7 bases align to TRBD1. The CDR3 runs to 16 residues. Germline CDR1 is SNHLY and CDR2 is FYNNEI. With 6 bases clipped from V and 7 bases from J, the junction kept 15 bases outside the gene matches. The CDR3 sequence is CASRELAQGPLNTIYF. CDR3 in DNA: TGTGCCAGCAGGGAGTTGGCACAGGGGCCACTGAACACCATATATTTT.

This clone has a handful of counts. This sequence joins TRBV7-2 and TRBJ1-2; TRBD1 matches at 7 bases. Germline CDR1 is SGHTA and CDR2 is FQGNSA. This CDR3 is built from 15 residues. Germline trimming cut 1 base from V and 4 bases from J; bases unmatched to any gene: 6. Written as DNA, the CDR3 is TGTGCCAGCAGCTTAGTAGGACAGGCGACCTATGGCTACACCTTC. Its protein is CASSLVGQATYGYTF.

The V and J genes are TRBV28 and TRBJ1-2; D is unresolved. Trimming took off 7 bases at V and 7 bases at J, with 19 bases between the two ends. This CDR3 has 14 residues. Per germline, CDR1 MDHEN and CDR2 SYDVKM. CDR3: CASNPTEWASGYTF. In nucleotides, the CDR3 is TGTGCCAGCAACCCCACAGAATGGGCTTCTGGCTACACCTTC.

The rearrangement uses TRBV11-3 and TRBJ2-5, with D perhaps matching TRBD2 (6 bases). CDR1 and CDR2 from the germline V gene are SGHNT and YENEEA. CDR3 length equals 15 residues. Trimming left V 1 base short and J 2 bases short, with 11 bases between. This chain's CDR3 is CASSLGGLKQETQYF. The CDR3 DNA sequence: TGTGCCAGCAGCTTAGGAGGACTAAAACAAGAGACCCAGTACTTC.